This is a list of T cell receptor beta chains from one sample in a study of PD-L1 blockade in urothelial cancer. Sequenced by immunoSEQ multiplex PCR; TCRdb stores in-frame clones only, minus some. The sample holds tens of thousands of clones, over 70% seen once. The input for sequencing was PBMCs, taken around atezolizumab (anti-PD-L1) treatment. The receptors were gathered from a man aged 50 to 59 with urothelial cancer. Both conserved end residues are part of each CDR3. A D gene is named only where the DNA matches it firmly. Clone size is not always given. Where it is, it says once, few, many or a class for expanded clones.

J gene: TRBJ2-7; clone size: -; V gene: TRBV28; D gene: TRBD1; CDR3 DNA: TGTGCCAGCGGACTTTCGGGACAGACTGAGCAGTACTTC; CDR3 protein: CASGLSGQTEQYF
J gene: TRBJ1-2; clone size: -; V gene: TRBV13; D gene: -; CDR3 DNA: TGTGCCAGCAGCTACCTCAGGGTGGCGAACTATGGCTACACCTTC; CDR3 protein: CASSYLRVANYGYTF
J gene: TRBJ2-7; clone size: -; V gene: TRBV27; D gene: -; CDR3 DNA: TGTGCCAGCAGTTTATCGGGGGGCTACGAGCAGTACTTC; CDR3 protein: CASSLSGGYEQYF
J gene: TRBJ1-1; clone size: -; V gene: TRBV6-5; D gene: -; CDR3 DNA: TGTGCCAGCAGTTACCGTGGGAGGACTGAAGCTTTCTTT; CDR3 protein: CASSYRGRTEAFF
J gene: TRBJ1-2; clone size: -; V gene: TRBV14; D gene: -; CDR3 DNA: TGTGCCAGCAGCCAAGTCTGGCCGGGGAGTGGCTACACCTTC; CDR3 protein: CASSQVWPGSGYTF
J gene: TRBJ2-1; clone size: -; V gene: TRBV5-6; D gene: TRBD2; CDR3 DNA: TGTGCCAGCAGCTTGTTGGCACTAGCGGGAGGGCGCAATGAGCAGTTCTTC; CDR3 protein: CASSLLALAGGRNEQFF
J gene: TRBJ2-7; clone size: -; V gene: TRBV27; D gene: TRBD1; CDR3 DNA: TGTGCCAGCAGTTTATCGGCGGACAGGGCGGACTACGTCGGGCAGTACTTC; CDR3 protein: CASSLSADRADYVGQYF
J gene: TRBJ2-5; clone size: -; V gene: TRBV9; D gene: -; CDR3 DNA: TGTGCCAGCAGCGCATCCAAATTCGGGCTAGCGCTCCAAGAGACCCAGTACTTC; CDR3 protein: CASSASKFGLALQETQYF
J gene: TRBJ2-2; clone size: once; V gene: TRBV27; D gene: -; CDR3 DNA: TGTGCCAGCAGTCTCCCCTATAGCGGGGAGCTGTTTTTT; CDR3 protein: CASSLPYSGELFF
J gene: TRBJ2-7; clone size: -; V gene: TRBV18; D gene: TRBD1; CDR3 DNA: TGTGCCAGCTCACCAGGGACAGCTACCTACGAGCAGTACTTC; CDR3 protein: CASSPGTATYEQYF
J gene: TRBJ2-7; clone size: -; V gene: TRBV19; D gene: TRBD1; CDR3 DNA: TGTGCCAGTAGTAGGTCAGGGGGCCGACCTGCCTACGAGCAGTACTTC; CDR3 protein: CASSRSGGRPAYEQYF
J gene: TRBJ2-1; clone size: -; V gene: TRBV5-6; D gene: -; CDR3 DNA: TGTGCCAGCAGCACACAGACAAACTCCTACAATGAGCAGTTCTTC; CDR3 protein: CASSTQTNSYNEQFF
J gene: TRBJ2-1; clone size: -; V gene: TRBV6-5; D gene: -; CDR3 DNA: TGTGCCAGCAGAGAGGACTTTTCCTCCTACAATGAGCAGTTCTTC; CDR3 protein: CASREDFSSYNEQFF
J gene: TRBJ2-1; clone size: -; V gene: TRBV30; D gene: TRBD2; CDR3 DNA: TGTGCCTGGAACCGACTAGCCTTCTACAATGAGCAGTTCTTC; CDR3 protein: CAWNRLAFYNEQFF
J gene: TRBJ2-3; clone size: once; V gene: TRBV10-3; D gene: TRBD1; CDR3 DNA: TGTGCCATCAGGGGGACAGGGAATATAGATACGCAGTATTTT; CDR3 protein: CAIRGTGNIDTQYF
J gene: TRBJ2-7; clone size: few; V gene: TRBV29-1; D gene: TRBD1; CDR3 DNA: TGCAGCGTTGAGGGACAGGGGGCTTTCGAGCAGTACTTC; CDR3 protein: CSVEGQGAFEQYF
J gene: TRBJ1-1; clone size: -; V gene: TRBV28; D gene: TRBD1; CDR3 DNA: TGTGCCAGCAGCTCGAACAGGGGGAACACTGAAGCTTTCTTT; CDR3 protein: CASSSNRGNTEAFF
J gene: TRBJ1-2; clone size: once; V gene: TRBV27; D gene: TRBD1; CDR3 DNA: TGTGCCAGCAGTTCTAGGGACAGTAACTATGGCTACACCTTC; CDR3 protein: CASSSRDSNYGYTF
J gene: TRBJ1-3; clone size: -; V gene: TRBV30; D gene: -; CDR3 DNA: TGTGCCTGGAGTCCCCCAGGCACCATATATTTT; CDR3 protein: CAWSPPGTIYF
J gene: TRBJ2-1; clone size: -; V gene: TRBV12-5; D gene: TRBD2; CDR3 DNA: TGTGCTAGTGGTTCCTCCGGGAGGCGGAATGAGCAGTTCTTC; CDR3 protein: CASGSSGRRNEQFF
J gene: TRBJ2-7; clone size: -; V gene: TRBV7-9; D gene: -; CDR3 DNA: TGTGCCAGCACGCCTGGCGGAGCTCCGTCCTACGAGCAGTACTTC; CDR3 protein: CASTPGGAPSYEQYF
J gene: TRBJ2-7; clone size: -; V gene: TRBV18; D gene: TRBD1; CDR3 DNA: TGTGCCAGCTCACCATTGGCACTCCTCTCCGGGACAGGGCCCTACGAGCAGTACTTC; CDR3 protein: CASSPLALLSGTGPYEQYF
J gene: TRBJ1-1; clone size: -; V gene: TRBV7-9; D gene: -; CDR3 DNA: TGTGCCAGCAGCTTTGAGACAGTTGAAGCTTTCTTT; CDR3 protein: CASSFETVEAFF
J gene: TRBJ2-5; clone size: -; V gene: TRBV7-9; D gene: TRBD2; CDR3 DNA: TGTGCCAGCAGCACCCGGACTAGCGGGAGGGCCCGGGAGACCCAGTACTTC; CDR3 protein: CASSTRTSGRARETQYF
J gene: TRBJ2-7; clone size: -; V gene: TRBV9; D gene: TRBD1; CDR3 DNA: TGTGCCAGCAGCGTAGCCGGGACAGAGGGGCACGAGCAGTACTTC; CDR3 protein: CASSVAGTEGHEQYF
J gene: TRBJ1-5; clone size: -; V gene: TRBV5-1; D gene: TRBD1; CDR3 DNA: TGCGCCAGCAGCTTGGCCGAGACAGGGGCAGGTCAGCCCCAGCATTTT; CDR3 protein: CASSLAETGAGQPQHF
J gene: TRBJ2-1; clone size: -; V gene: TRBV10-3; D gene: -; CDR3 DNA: TGTGCCATCAGCGATCACAGCAATGAGCAGTTCTTC; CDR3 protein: CAISDHSNEQFF
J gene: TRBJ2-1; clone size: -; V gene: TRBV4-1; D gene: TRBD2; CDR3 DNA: TGCGCCAGCAGCCAAGTGCTAGCGGGAGGGAGGGATGAGCAGTTCTTC; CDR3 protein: CASSQVLAGGRDEQFF